This is a list of T cell receptor beta chains from one sample in a study of cytomegalovirus exposure and HLA in healthy donors. Profiled with immunoSEQ multiplex PCR; TCRdb holds only in-frame clones, not every one. The data contain 130,000 to 150,000 clones, more than 80% of them singletons. Sequenced: PBMCs. These TCRs come from a woman between 25 and 40 years old in good health and CMV-seropositive. Each CDR3 is given with its conserved first and last residue. Each record gives: V gene, D gene, J gene, clone size, CDR3 DNA, CDR3 protein. A D gene is named only where the DNA matches it firmly. Only part of the rows carry a size: once, few, many, or a class if the clone is expanded.

V: TRBV5-6
D: TRBD2
J: TRBJ2-1
size: NA
DNA: TGTGCCAGCAGCTTGGTGACTAGCGGGACGTTCAATGAGCAGTTCTTC
CDR3: CASSLVTSGTFNEQFF

V: TRBV20-1
D: NA
J: TRBJ2-2
size: NA
DNA: TGCAGTGCTAGCGACACCGGGGAGCTGTTTTTT
CDR3: CSASDTGELFF

V: TRBV7-2
D: TRBD2
J: TRBJ2-5
size: few
DNA: TGTGCCAGCAGCTCCCGGACTAGCGGGGGGGTGGAGACCCAGTACTTC
CDR3: CASSSRTSGGVETQYF

V: TRBV28
D: TRBD1
J: TRBJ1-1
size: NA
DNA: TGTGCCAGCAGCAACAGGGGGCTTGACACTGAAGCTTTCTTT
CDR3: CASSNRGLDTEAFF

V: TRBV13
D: TRBD2
J: TRBJ2-7
size: NA
DNA: TGTGCCAGCAGCTCCGGACTAGCGGGGGGGCGCGAGCAGTACTTC
CDR3: CASSSGLAGGREQYF

V: TRBV7-9
D: TRBD2
J: TRBJ2-3
size: NA
DNA: TGTGCCAGCAGCTTACGGACTAGCGGGGGGGCAAGGGATACGCAGTATTTT
CDR3: CASSLRTSGGARDTQYF

V: TRBV6-1
D: NA
J: TRBJ1-2
size: NA
DNA: TGTGCCAGCAGTGATTTTCTAGCTACGCGGGGTTACGGCTACACCTTC
CDR3: CASSDFLATRGYGYTF

V: TRBV7-3
D: NA
J: TRBJ2-1
size: once
DNA: TGTGCCAGCAGCTCCCGTAGGGGAGGCAATGAGCAGTTCTTC
CDR3: CASSSRRGGNEQFF

V: TRBV6-5
D: TRBD2
J: TRBJ2-7
size: NA
DNA: TGTGCCAGCAGTTACAGGACTAGCGGGGGCTCCTACGAGCAGTACTTC
CDR3: CASSYRTSGGSYEQYF

V: TRBV6-6
D: TRBD1
J: TRBJ2-7
size: NA
DNA: TGTGCCAGCAGCACCCGAGACAGGGGCACCTACGAGCAGTACTTC
CDR3: CASSTRDRGTYEQYF

V: TRBV4-2
D: TRBD2
J: TRBJ2-1
size: NA
DNA: TGTGCCAGCAGCCTGGTGGGACTAGCGGGGGGTGAGCAGTTCTTC
CDR3: CASSLVGLAGGEQFF

V: TRBV5-1
D: NA
J: TRBJ1-1
size: NA
DNA: TGCGCCAGCAGCTTGGGGGTTACGAGGATCGCTGAAGCTTTCTTT
CDR3: CASSLGVTRIAEAFF

V: TRBV5-1
D: NA
J: TRBJ2-7
size: NA
DNA: TGCGCCAGCAGCTTGGCGGGCGAGCAGTACTTC
CDR3: CASSLAGEQYF

V: TRBV4-1
D: NA
J: TRBJ2-7
size: NA
DNA: TGCGCCAGCAGCCAAGAACATTCGGGAACCCCCTACGAGCAGTACTTC
CDR3: CASSQEHSGTPYEQYF

V: TRBV18
D: NA
J: TRBJ2-7
size: few
DNA: TGTGCCAGCTCGGAGGAGGGTTACGAGCAGTACTTC
CDR3: CASSEEGYEQYF

V: TRBV27
D: TRBD2
J: TRBJ2-1
size: NA
DNA: TGTGCCAGCAGTTTATCGGGTGGGGGGGCCTACAATGAGCAGTTCTTC
CDR3: CASSLSGGGAYNEQFF

V: TRBV5-4
D: NA
J: TRBJ2-7
size: NA
DNA: TGTGCCAGCAGCTTGGGTAGCTCCATCGGCGAGCAGTACTTC
CDR3: CASSLGSSIGEQYF

V: TRBV6-5
D: TRBD2
J: TRBJ2-1
size: NA
DNA: TGTGCCAGCAGCGTTGGACTAGCCTCCGTAGGGGAGCAGTTCTTC
CDR3: CASSVGLASVGEQFF

V: TRBV27
D: NA
J: TRBJ2-7
size: NA
DNA: TGTGCCAGCAGTACCCGGGTAGCGGAACCCCCCTACGAGCAGTACTTC
CDR3: CASSTRVAEPPYEQYF

V: TRBV9
D: NA
J: TRBJ2-3
size: NA
DNA: TGTGCCAGCAGCGTAGCCCCCGCCCGCACGGGCACAGATACGCAGTATTTT
CDR3: CASSVAPARTGTDTQYF

V: TRBV28
D: TRBD1
J: TRBJ2-7
size: NA
DNA: TGTGCCAGCAGTACACGGACAGGGGGGATAGGCTCCTACGAGCAGTACTTC
CDR3: CASSTRTGGIGSYEQYF

V: TRBV5-1
D: NA
J: TRBJ2-7
size: NA
DNA: TGCGCCAGCAGCTTGGGACGGGAAGCGGACGAGCAGTACTTC
CDR3: CASSLGREADEQYF

V: TRBV29-1
D: NA
J: TRBJ2-5
size: NA
DNA: TGCAGCGTTACCGCGACAGCCTACCAAGAGACCCAGTACTTC
CDR3: CSVTATAYQETQYF

V: TRBV2
D: NA
J: TRBJ2-7
size: NA
DNA: TGTGCCAGCAGTCTACGTTCCGGCCCCGACACCGAGCAGTACTTC
CDR3: CASSLRSGPDTEQYF

V: TRBV5-1
D: NA
J: TRBJ2-5
size: NA
DNA: TGCGCCAGCAGCAACCTCGGAGGTAACCAAGAGACCCAGTACTTC
CDR3: CASSNLGGNQETQYF

V: TRBV4-1
D: TRBD1
J: TRBJ2-5
size: NA
DNA: TGCGCCAGCAGCCAAGAAAGGGGACAGGGAGAGACCCAGTACTTC
CDR3: CASSQERGQGETQYF

V: TRBV10-2
D: TRBD2
J: TRBJ2-7
size: NA
DNA: TGCGCCAGCAAGGGAAGCGGGGGTAGCTCCTACGAGCAGTACTTC
CDR3: CASKGSGGSSYEQYF

V: TRBV28
D: NA
J: TRBJ2-7
size: NA
DNA: TGTGCCAGCAGTTTACCGAGGGTCCCCTACGAGCAGTACTTC
CDR3: CASSLPRVPYEQYF

V: TRBV2
D: TRBD1
J: TRBJ2-4
size: once
DNA: TGTGCCAGTGACAGGGGGGGCCCTCAGTACTTC
CDR3: CASDRGGPQYF

V: TRBV5-1
D: TRBD2
J: TRBJ2-1
size: NA
DNA: TGCGCCAGCACCCGGTCGACTAGCGGGAGGAATGAGCAGTTCTTC
CDR3: CASTRSTSGRNEQFF

V: TRBV4-1
D: TRBD2
J: TRBJ2-7
size: NA
DNA: TGCGCCAGCAGCCAGGACCTAGCGGGTTCCTACGAGCAGTACTTC
CDR3: CASSQDLAGSYEQYF

V: TRBV25-1
D: NA
J: TRBJ2-7
size: NA
DNA: TGTGCCAGCAGTGAAATGGGCATCTACGAGCAGTACTTC
CDR3: CASSEMGIYEQYF

V: TRBV9
D: NA
J: TRBJ2-1
size: NA
DNA: TGTGCCAGCAGCGTAGGGGGCCTAAATACCCACAATGAGCAGTTCTTC
CDR3: CASSVGGLNTHNEQFF

V: TRBV7-2
D: NA
J: TRBJ1-2
size: NA
DNA: TGTGCCAGCAGCCCCGGGTCCATCTATGGCTACACCTTC
CDR3: CASSPGSIYGYTF

V: TRBV6-1
D: NA
J: TRBJ2-3
size: NA
DNA: TGTGCCAGCAGTCACGATCTGAGAGGAGATACGCAGTATTTT
CDR3: CASSHDLRGDTQYF

V: TRBV29-1
D: NA
J: TRBJ2-1
size: NA
DNA: TGCAGCGTTGAAGTTGTAGACGGGGAGGGGGTACGCAATGAGCAGTTCTTC
CDR3: CSVEVVDGEGVRNEQFF